The clone carrying this T cell receptor beta chain was detected ten times or more. Its antigen remains unidentified. These data are taken from a study of T cells after yellow fever vaccination. V lost 6 bases, J lost 7 bases, and 10 bases stayed unmatched. The CDR3 is 17 residues long. Study-wide points: The secondary response was weaker, and its peak arrived faster, on day 5 versus 15. Subsequent booster samples again held most clones from primary vaccination (nearly 98% CD4, just under 90% CD8).

TCRdb re-called the 5' RACE reads through MiXCR, storing one row per CDR3 protein. The data hold about 220,000 distinct CDR3 sequences, with approximately 6.7% observed a single time. V is TRBV12-3 or TRBV12-4 and J is TRBJ2-1; TRBD2 matches at 15 bases. Here the sequenced sample was CD4+ T cells sorted from PBMCs, taken on the day of the yellow fever booster vaccination. The sequence was collected from a young man who received the YFV17D yellow fever vaccine. CDR3 in amino acids: CASSPSVGLAGGNEQFF. The CDR3 DNA is TGTGCCAGCAGCCCATCCGTAGGACTAGCGGGAGGGAATGAGCAGTTCTTC.